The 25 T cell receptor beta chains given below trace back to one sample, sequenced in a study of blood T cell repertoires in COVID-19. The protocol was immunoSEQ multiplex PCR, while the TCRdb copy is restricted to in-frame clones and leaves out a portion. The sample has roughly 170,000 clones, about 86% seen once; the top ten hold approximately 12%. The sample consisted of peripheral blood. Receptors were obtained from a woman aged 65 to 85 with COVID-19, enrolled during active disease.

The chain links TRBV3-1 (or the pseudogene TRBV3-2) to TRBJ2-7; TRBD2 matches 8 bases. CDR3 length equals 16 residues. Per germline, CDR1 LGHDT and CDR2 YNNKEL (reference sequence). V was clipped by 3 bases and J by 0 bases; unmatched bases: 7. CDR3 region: CASSHPAGANSYEQYF. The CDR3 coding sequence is TGTGCCAGCAGCCACCCAGCGGGAGCGAACTCCTACGAGCAGTACTTC.

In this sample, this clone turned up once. DNA of the CDR3: TGTGCCAGTAGTTTTACTAGGAGTAGAGAGACCCAGTACTTC. It encodes CASSFTRSRETQYF. The chain combines TRBV19 with TRBJ2-5, with D possibly matching TRBD2 (5 bases). V lost 5 bases and J 4 bases, leaving 14 bases between the germline ends. CDR1 LNHDA and CDR2 SQIVND come from the germline V gene (reference sequence). The CDR3 contains 14 residues.

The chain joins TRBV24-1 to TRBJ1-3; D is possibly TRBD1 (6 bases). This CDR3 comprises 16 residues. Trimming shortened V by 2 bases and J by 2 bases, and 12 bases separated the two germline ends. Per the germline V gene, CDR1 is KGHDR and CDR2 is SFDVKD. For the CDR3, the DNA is TGTGCCACCAGTGATTCAACCGGGACACCTGGAAACACCATATATTTT. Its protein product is CATSDSTGTPGNTIYF.

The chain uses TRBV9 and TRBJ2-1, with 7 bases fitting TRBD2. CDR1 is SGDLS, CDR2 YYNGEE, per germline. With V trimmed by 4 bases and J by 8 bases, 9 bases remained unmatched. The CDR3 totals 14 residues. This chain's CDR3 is CASSPGTTIYEQFF. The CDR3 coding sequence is TGTGCCAGCAGCCCCGGGACTACAATCTATGAGCAGTTCTTC.

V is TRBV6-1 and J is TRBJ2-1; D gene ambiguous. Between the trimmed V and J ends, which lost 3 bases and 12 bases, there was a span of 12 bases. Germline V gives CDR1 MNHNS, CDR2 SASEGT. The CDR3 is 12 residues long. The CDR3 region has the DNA TGTGCCAGCAGTGACCCCCCCCAGGCGCAGTTCTTC. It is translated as CASSDPPQAQFF.

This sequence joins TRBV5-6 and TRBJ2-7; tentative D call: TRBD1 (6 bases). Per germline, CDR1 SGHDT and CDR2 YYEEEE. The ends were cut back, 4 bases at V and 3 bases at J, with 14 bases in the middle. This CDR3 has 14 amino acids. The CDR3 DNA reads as TGTGCCAGCAGCCCACGACAGGTTCGCTACGAGCAGTACTTC. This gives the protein CASSPRQVRYEQYF. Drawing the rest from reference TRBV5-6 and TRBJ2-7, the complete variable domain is DAGVTQSPTHLIKTRGQQVTLRCSPKSGHDTVSWYQQALGQGPQFIFQYYEEEERQRGNFPDRFSGHQFPNYSSELNVNALLLGDSALYLCASSPRQVRYEQYFGPGTRLTVT.

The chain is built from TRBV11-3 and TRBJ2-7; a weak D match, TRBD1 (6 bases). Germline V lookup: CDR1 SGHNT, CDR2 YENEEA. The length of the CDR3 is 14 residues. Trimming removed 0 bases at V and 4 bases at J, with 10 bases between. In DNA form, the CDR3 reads TGTGCCAGCAGCTTAGAACAGGGTGGGTACGAGCAGTACTTC. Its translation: CASSLEQGGYEQYF.

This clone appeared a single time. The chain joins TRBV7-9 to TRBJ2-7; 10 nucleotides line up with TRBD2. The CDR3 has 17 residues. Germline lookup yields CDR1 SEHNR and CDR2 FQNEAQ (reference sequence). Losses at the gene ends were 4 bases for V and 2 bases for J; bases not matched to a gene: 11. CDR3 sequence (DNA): TGTGCCAGCAGCTCGACCCGAACTAGCGGGACAACCTACGAGCAGTACTTC. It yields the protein CASSSTRTSGTTYEQYF.

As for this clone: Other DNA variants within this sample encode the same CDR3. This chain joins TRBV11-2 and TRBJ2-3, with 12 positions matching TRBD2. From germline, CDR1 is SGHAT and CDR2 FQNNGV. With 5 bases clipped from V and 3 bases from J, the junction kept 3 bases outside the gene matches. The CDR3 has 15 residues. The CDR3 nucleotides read TGTGCCAGCAGCCGACTAGCGGGAGATACAGATACGCAGTATTTT. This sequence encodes CASSRLAGDTDTQYF.

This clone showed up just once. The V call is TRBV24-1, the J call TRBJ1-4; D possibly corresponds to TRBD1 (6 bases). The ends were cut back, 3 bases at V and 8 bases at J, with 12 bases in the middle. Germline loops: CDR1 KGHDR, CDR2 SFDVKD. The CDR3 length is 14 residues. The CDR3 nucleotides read TGTGCCACCAGTGATACCGGGACATACGAAAAACTGTTTTTT. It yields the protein CATSDTGTYEKLFF.

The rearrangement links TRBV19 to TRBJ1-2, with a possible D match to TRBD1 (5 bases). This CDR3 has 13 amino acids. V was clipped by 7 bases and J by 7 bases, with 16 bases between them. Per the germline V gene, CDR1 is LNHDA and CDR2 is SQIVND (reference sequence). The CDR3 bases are TGTGCCAGTATGGCCAGGGATTGGTCTGGCTACACCTTC. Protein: CASMARDWSGYTF.

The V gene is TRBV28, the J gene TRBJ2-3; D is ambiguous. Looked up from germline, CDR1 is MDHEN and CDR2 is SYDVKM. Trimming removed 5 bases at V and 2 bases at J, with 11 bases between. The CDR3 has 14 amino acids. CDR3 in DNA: TGTGCCAGCAGTCTTGCTAGATCCACAGATACGCAGTATTTT. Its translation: CASSLARSTDTQYF.

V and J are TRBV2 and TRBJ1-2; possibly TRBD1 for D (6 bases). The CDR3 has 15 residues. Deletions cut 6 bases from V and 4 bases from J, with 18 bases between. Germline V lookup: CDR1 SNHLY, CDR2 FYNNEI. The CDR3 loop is CASRETSGEGYGYTF. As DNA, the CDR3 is TGTGCCAGCAGGGAGACCTCAGGGGAGGGCTATGGCTACACCTTC.

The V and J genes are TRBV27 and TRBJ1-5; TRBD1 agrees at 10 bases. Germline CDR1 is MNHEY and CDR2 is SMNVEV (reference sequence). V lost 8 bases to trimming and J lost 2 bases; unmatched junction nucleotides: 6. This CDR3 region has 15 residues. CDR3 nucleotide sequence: TGTGCCAGCGCGGGACAGGGGCGACGCAATCAGCCCCAGCATTTT. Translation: CASAGQGRRNQPQHF.

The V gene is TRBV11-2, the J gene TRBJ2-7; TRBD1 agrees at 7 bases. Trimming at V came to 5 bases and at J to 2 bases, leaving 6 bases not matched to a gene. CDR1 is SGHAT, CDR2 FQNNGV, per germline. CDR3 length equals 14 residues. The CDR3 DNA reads TGTGCCAGCAGCACCGGGACAGCAGCCTACGAGCAGTACTTC. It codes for CASSTGTAAYEQYF. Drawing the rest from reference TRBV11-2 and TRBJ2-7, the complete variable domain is EAGVAQSPRYKIIEKRQSVAFWCNPISGHATLYWYQQILGQGPKLLIQFQNNGVVDDSQLPKDRFSAERLKGVDSTLKIQPAKLEDSAVYLCASSTGTAAYEQYFGPGTRLTVT.

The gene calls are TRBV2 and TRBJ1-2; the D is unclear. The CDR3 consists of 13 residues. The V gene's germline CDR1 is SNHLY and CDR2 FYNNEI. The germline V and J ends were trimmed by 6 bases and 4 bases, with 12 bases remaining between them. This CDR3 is CASSAVPAYGYTF. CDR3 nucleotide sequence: TGTGCCAGCAGCGCGGTACCGGCCTATGGCTACACCTTC.

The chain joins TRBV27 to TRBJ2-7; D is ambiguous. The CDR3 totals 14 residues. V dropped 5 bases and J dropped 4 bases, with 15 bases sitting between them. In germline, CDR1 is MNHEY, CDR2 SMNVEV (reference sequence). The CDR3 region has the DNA TGTGCCAGCAGTCCTCAAGTATTTGCGTACGAGCAGTACTTC. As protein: CASSPQVFAYEQYF.

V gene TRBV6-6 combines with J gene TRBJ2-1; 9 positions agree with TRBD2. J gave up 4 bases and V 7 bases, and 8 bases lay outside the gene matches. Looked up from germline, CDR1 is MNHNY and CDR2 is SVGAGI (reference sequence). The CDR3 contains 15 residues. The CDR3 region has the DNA TGTGCCAGCATTTCAGCGGGAGGCCTATACAATGAGCAGTTCTTC. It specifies CASISAGGLYNEQFF.

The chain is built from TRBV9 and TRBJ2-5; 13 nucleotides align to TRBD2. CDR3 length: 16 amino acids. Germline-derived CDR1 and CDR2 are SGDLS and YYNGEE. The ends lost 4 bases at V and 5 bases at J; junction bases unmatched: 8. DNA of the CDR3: TGTGCCAGCAGCAACGGACTAGCGGGAGTTGAGGAGACCCAGTACTTC. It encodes CASSNGLAGVEETQYF.

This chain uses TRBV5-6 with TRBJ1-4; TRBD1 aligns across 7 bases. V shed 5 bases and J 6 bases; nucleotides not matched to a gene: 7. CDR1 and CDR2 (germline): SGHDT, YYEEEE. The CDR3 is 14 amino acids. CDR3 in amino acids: CASRLGTADEKLFF. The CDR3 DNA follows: TGTGCCAGCAGACTAGGGACAGCTGATGAAAAACTGTTTTTT. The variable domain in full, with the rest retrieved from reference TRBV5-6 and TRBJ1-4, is DAGVTQSPTHLIKTRGQQVTLRCSPKSGHDTVSWYQQALGQGPQFIFQYYEEEERQRGNFPDRFSGHQFPNYSSELNVNALLLGDSALYLCASRLGTADEKLFFGSGTQLSVL.

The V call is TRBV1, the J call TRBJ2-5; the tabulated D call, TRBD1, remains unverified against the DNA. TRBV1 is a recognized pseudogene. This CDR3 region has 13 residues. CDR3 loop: CTSKTGLQETQYF. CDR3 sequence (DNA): TGCACCAGCAAGACAGGCCTCCAAGAGACCCAGTACTTC.

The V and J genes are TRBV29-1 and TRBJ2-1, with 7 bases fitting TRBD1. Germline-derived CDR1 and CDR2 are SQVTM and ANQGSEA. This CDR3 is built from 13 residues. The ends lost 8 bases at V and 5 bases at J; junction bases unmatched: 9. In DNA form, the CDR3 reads TGCAGCTCGGGGACAGTTCTTGACAATGAGCAGTTCTTC. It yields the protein CSSGTVLDNEQFF.

CDR3 loop: CASRPGSGGPNEKLFF. CDR3 nucleotides: TGTGCCAGTAGGCCCGGATCGGGGGGTCCTAATGAAAAACTGTTTTTT. This chain links TRBV19 with TRBJ1-4; possibly TRBD1 for D (5 bases). Germline loops: CDR1 LNHDA, CDR2 SQIVND (reference sequence). V was clipped by 6 bases and J by 3 bases, with 17 bases between them. There are 16 residues in the CDR3.

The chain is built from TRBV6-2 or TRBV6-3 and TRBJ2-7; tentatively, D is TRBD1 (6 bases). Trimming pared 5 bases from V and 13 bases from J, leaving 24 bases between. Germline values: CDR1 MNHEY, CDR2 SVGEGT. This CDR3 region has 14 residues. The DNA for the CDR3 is TGTGCCAGCAGTAACTTGGGAATCACAGGGACCGGTTACTTC. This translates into CASSNLGITGTGYF.

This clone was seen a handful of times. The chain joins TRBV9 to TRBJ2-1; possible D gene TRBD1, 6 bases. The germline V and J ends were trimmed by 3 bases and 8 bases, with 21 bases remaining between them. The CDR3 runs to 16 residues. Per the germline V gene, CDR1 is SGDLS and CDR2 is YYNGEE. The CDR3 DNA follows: TGTGCCAGCAGCGCTTCCGGGACCAGGAAGGGGGATGAGCAGTTCTTC. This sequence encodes CASSASGTRKGDEQFF.